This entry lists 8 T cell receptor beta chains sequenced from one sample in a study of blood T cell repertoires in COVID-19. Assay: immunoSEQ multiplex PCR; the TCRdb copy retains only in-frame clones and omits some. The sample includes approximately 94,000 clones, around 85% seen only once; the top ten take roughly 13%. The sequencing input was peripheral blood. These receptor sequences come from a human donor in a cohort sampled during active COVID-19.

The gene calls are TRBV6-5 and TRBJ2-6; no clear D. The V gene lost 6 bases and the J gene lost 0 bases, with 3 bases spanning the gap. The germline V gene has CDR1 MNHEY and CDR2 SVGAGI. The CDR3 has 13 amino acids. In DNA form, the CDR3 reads TGTGCCAGCAGCAGCTCTGGGGCCAACGTCCTGACTTTC. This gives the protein CASSSSGANVLTF.

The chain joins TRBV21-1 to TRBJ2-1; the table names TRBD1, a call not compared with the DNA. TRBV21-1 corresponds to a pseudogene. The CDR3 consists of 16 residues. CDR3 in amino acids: CASSKVGGQVYNEQFF. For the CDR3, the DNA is TGTGCCAGCAGCAAAGTTGGGGGACAGGTATACAATGAGCAGTTCTTC.

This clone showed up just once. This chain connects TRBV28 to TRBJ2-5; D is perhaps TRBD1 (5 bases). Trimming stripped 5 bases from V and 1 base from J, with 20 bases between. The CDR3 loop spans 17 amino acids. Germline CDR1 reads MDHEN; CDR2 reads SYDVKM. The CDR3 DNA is TGTGCCAGCAGTCTATCTACCCGAGACAGATTCCAAGAGACCCAGTACTTC. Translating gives CASSLSTRDRFQETQYF.

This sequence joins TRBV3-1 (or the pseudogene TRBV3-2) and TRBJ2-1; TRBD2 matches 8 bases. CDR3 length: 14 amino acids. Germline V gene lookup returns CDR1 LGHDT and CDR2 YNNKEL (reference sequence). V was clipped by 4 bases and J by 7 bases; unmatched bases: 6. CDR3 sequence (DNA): TGTGCCAGCAGCCCTGGACTAGCTGTTAATGAGCAGTTCTTC. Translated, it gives CASSPGLAVNEQFF.

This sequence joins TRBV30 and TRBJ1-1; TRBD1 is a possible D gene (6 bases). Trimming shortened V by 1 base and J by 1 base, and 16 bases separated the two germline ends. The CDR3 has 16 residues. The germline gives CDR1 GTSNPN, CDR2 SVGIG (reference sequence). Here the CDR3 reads CAWSGGATGQNTEAFF. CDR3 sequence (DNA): TGTGCCTGGAGTGGTGGAGCTACAGGGCAGAACACTGAAGCTTTCTTT.

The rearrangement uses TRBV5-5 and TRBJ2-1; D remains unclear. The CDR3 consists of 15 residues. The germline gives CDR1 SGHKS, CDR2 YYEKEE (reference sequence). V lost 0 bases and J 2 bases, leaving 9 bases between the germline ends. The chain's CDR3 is CASSLDRRTYNEQFF. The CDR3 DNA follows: TGTGCCAGCAGCTTGGACAGACGCACCTACAATGAGCAGTTCTTC.

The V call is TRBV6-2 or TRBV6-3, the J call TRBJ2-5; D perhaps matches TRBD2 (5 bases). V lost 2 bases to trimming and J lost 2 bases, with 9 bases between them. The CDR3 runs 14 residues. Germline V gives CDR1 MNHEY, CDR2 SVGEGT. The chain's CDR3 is CASSYQGGQETQYF. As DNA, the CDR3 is TGTGCCAGCAGTTACCAAGGCGGGCAAGAGACCCAGTACTTC.

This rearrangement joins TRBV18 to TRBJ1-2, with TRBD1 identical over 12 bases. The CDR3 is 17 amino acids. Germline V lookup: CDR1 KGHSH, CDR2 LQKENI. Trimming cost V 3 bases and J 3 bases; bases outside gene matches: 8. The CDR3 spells CASSPAGTGGADYGYTF. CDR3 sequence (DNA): TGTGCCAGCTCACCCGCCGGGACAGGGGGCGCAGACTATGGCTACACCTTC.